The next 20 T cell receptor beta chains were all read from a single sample in a study of blood T cell repertoires in COVID-19. Clones were sequenced by immunoSEQ multiplex PCR, and TCRdb holds only the in-frame ones, with some missing. The repertoire has under 200,000 clones, roughly 80% of them found once; the top ten carry about 14%. Sequenced sample: peripheral blood. Source of these receptors: a woman between 70 and 85 years old with COVID-19, enrolled during active disease.

This sequence joins TRBV6-2 or TRBV6-3 and TRBJ2-2, with D perhaps matching TRBD1 (6 bases). The V end lost 6 bases, the J end lost 4 bases, and 12 bases lay between the germline ends. Germline CDR1 MNHEY, CDR2 SVGEGT. The CDR3 spans 14 residues. In DNA form, the CDR3 reads TGTGCCAGCAGCCACAGGGATACCACCGGGGAGCTGTTTTTT. Translation: CASSHRDTTGELFF.

The V and J genes are TRBV11-2 and TRBJ2-2, with 9 bases lining up with TRBD1. CDR3 length: 17 amino acids. V gave up 2 bases and J gave up 6 bases; unmatched junction bases: 10. Germline V gives CDR1 SGHAT, CDR2 FQNNGV. The CDR3 spells CASSLQGGQGPPGELFF. CDR3 bases: TGTGCCAGCAGCTTACAAGGGGGACAGGGACCACCCGGGGAGCTGTTTTTT.

This rearrangement joins TRBV30 to TRBJ1-6; 7 bases fit TRBD1. The CDR3 is made up of 15 amino acids. J lost 9 bases, V lost 2 bases, and 10 bases had no gene match. Germline assignment: CDR1 GTSNPN and CDR2 SVGIG (reference sequence). Written as DNA, the CDR3 is TGTGCCTGGAGTACGAAGACAGGGTCGGCTTCACCCCTCCACTTT. Translated, it gives CAWSTKTGSASPLHF.

This chain joins TRBV7-8 and TRBJ1-2; D possibly corresponds to TRBD1 (5 bases). CDR1 SGHVS and CDR2 FQNEAQ come from the germline V gene. The CDR3 totals 15 residues. Trimming took off 5 bases at V and 4 bases at J, with 17 bases between the two ends. The CDR3 bases are TGTGCCAGCAGCCAAGCGGGGGGATTCGGCTATGGCTACACCTTC. Protein product: CASSQAGGFGYGYTF.

The chain employs TRBV19 and TRBJ2-3; weak D call: TRBD1 (6 bases). This CDR3 spans 12 amino acids. The germline V gene has CDR1 LNHDA and CDR2 SQIVND (reference sequence). Trimming cost V 5 bases and J 6 bases, with 9 bases left between them. CDR3 bases: TGTGCCAGTAGTGGGGGCGGCGATACGCAGTATTTT. Translation gives CASSGGGDTQYF.

The J gene is TRBJ2-1, the V gene TRBV9; tentative D call: TRBD2 (5 bases). CDR3 length: 15 residues. Germline CDR1 and CDR2: SGDLS and YYNGEE. Trimming removed 2 bases from V and 2 bases from J, with 11 bases in between. CDR3 in amino acids: CASSVSSGAYNEQFF. CDR3 coding DNA: TGTGCCAGCAGCGTGAGCAGCGGTGCCTACAATGAGCAGTTCTTC.

The chain combines TRBV18 with TRBJ2-5; 8 nucleotides match TRBD1. V was pared by 6 bases and J by 6 bases, with 6 bases of the junction left unmatched. Germline-derived CDR1 and CDR2 are KGHSH and LQKENI. The CDR3 runs 13 residues. CDR3 nucleotides: TGTGCCAGCTCGCTAGACAGGGGTCAGACCCAGTACTTC. It translates to CASSLDRGQTQYF.

The genes are TRBV28 and TRBJ1-1; the D gene is possibly TRBD1 (5 bases). This CDR3 contains 15 residues. Trimming cost V 2 bases and J 4 bases, with 14 bases left between them. CDR1 and CDR2 from the germline V gene are MDHEN and SYDVKM. The CDR3 loop reads CASSLRLMQGTEAFF. CDR3 nucleotide sequence: TGTGCCAGCAGTTTACGTTTAATGCAGGGCACTGAAGCTTTCTTT.

The rearrangement uses TRBV28 and TRBJ1-2; TRBD1 matches at 8 bases. This CDR3 comprises 13 residues. Per the germline V gene, CDR1 is MDHEN and CDR2 is SYDVKM. V was pared by 6 bases and J by 7 bases, with 7 bases of the junction left unmatched. The CDR3 coding sequence is TGTGCCAGCAGGAAACAGGGGGTAGGTGGCTACACCTTC. It encodes CASRKQGVGGYTF.

The rearrangement joins TRBV19 to TRBJ1-6; D not resolved. From germline, CDR1 is LNHDA and CDR2 SQIVND (reference sequence). The V and J ends lost 3 bases and 6 bases respectively, with 9 bases between them. This CDR3 spans 14 amino acids. In DNA form, the CDR3 reads TGTGCCAGTAGTATGTGGGCGATTAATTCACCCCTCCACTTT. It codes for CASSMWAINSPLHF.

V usage is TRBV14 and J usage is TRBJ1-2; no reliable D call. There are 16 residues in the CDR3. V was pared by 0 bases and J by 2 bases, with 13 bases between. The germline gives CDR1 SGHDN, CDR2 FVKESK. The CDR3 here is CASSQDLIRGNYGYTF. CDR3 sequence (DNA): TGTGCCAGCAGCCAAGATCTGATACGGGGAAACTATGGCTACACCTTC.

This clone was recorded once. The rearrangement links TRBV14 to TRBJ1-2; 8 bases match TRBD1. CDR1 is SGHDN, CDR2 FVKESK, per germline. With 5 bases clipped from V and 4 bases from J, the junction kept 12 bases outside the gene matches. The CDR3 is 16 residues long. The CDR3 loop is CASSSIGTGIGYGYTF. The CDR3 nucleotides read TGTGCCAGCAGCTCAATCGGGACAGGCATAGGCTATGGCTACACCTTC.

The chain is built from TRBV7-2 and TRBJ1-1; 8 bases fit TRBD1. The ends lost 5 bases at V and 11 bases at J; junction bases unmatched: 13. Germline V CDR1 and CDR2: SGHTA, FQGNSA. The CDR3 consists of 14 residues. The CDR3 DNA sequence: TGTGCCAGCAGCATTCAGCAGGGGGCGATTCGGGCTTTCTTT. This gives the protein CASSIQQGAIRAFF.

Remarks on this clone: The junction differs from germline at one of its ends, possibly a read error. The chain is built from TRBV6-2 or TRBV6-3 and TRBJ1-1; D not certain. Germline V gene lookup returns CDR1 MNHEY and CDR2 SVGEGT. This CDR3 spans 15 amino acids. CDR3: CASNYQARLNTEAFF. DNA of the CDR3: TGTGCCAGCAATTACCAGGCTCGCTTGAACACTGAAGCTTTCTTT.

This chain connects TRBV4-2 to TRBJ2-7; D perhaps matches TRBD2 (5 bases). The CDR3 length is 15 residues. V lost 1 base and J lost 6, with 16 bases in between. Germline CDR1 and CDR2: LGHNA and YNFKEQ. CDR3 coding DNA: TGTGCCAGCAGCCAAGTCGTGGCCCAAGGGAGCGAGCAGTACTTC. Translation gives CASSQVVAQGSEQYF.

This clone showed up just once. The chain employs TRBV6-5 and TRBJ1-1; D may be TRBD1 (5 bases). This CDR3 region has 14 residues. V was shortened by 6 bases and J by 2 bases, with 13 bases between the two germline ends. Germline V lookup: CDR1 MNHEY, CDR2 SVGAGI. The CDR3 here is CASSHLTANTEAFF. The CDR3 DNA reads as TGTGCCAGCAGCCACCTGACAGCAAACACTGAAGCTTTCTTT.

CDR3 DNA: TGTGCCAGCAGCATGCTTAGCGGGCGGCCGCCCGAGCAGTACTTC. Its protein product is CASSMLSGRPPEQYF. V is TRBV5-6 and J is TRBJ2-7, with 7 bases identical to TRBD2. This CDR3 has 15 residues. V shed 4 bases, J shed 6 bases, and the junction held 13 bases outside the gene matches. Germline V gene lookup returns CDR1 SGHDT and CDR2 YYEEEE.

This chain uses TRBV29-1 with TRBJ2-1; TRBD2 matches at 11 bases. CDR1 is SQVTM, CDR2 ANQGSEA, per germline. The J segment lost 7 bases and the V segment lost 4 bases, leaving 6 bases of the junction unmatched. CDR3 length: 14 amino acids. CDR3 residues: CSVGSSGRRNEQFF. CDR3 bases: TGCAGCGTTGGGTCTAGCGGGAGGCGGAATGAGCAGTTCTTC.

This clone was counted a single time. This sequence joins TRBV7-3 and TRBJ2-5; TRBD1 aligns across 7 bases. Germline CDR1 is SGHTA and CDR2 is FQGTGA. The CDR3 loop spans 16 amino acids. V dropped 0 bases and J dropped 5; count of bases not matched to a gene: 9. The CDR3 reads CASSLTDLGGQETQYF. In DNA form, the CDR3 reads TGTGCCAGCAGCTTAACCGATCTAGGGGGCCAGGAGACCCAGTACTTC.

The genes are TRBV14 and TRBJ1-5; D not resolved. Deletions cut 2 bases from V and 13 bases from J, with 15 bases between. The germline V gene has CDR1 SGHDN and CDR2 FVKESK. The CDR3 has 13 residues. The chain's CDR3 is CASSQSLYGRQHF. The CDR3 bases are TGTGCCAGCAGCCAATCCCTCTACGGCAGGCAGCATTTT.